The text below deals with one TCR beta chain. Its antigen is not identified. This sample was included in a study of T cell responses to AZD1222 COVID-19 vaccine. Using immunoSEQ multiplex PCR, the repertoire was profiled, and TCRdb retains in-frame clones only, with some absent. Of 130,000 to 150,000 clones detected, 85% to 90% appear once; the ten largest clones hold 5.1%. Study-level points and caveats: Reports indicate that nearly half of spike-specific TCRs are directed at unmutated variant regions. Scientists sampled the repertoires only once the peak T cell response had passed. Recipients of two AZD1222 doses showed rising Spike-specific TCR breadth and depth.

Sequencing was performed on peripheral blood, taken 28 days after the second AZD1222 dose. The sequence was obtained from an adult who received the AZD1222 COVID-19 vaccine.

CDR3 loop: CASGTQGLFYNEQFF. Written as DNA, the CDR3 is TGTGCCAGCGGGACCCAGGGCCTATTCTACAATGAGCAGTTCTTC. The chain couples TRBV27 to TRBJ2-1; the D call may be TRBD1 or TRBD2 (5 bases each). The CDR3 covers 15 residues. V shed 8 bases and J shed 3 bases, with 17 bases lying between them. Germline V gives CDR1 MNHEY, CDR2 SMNVEV (reference sequence).